This TCR beta chain was found in a study of blood T cell repertoires in COVID-19. Turning to the study itself: Whether acute or convalescent, the COVID-19 samples came from the United States, Italy and Spain.

In the original processing: Reference gene primer amplification in the assay estimated nucleated cell counts. Data came from immunoSEQ multiplex PCR; TCRdb stores just in-frame clones and leaves some out. The V and J calls and clone size are taken from that table; D and trimming were inferred from the DNA. The table has 200,000 to 250,000 clones, about 81% seen once. Patients at the Seattle site were enrolled during active infection and followed longitudinally. The specimen was peripheral blood. The sequence was collected from a woman of 80 years or more with COVID-19, enrolled during active disease.

The CDR3 sequence is CASSLFSRPEYQPQHF. The CDR3, as DNA: TGTGCCAGCAGTTTATTTTCGCGGCCCGAGTATCAGCCCCAGCATTTT. The J gene is TRBJ1-5, the V gene TRBV6-5; D gene uncertain. CDR1 is MNHEY, CDR2 SVGAGI, per germline. CDR3 length equals 16 residues. Trimming stripped 4 bases from V and 5 bases from J, with 18 bases between.